In this sample, the clone carrying this TCR beta chain turned up many times. Germline CDR1 is SGHTA and CDR2 is FQGNSA. With 2 bases clipped from V and 0 bases from J, the junction kept 7 bases outside the gene matches. CDR3 length equals 16 residues. These data belong to a study of neurological immune-mediated disorders. 5'RACE with 10-nucleotide random UMIs produced the cDNA. In TCRdb, the 5' RACE reads were re-called with MiXCR into one record per CDR3 protein. The sample has tens of thousands of distinct CDR3 sequences, 13% to 15% seen once. The specimen sequenced was PBMCs. The rearrangement uses TRBV7-2 and TRBJ2-7, with 7 bases aligning to TRBD2. The clonotype originates from a woman aged 45-65 years with HTLV-1-associated myelopathy (HAM/TSP). The CDR3 spells CASSLTPGGGSYEQYF. DNA for the CDR3: TGTGCCAGCAGCTTAACCCCGGGGGGAGGCTCCTACGAGCAGTACTTC.